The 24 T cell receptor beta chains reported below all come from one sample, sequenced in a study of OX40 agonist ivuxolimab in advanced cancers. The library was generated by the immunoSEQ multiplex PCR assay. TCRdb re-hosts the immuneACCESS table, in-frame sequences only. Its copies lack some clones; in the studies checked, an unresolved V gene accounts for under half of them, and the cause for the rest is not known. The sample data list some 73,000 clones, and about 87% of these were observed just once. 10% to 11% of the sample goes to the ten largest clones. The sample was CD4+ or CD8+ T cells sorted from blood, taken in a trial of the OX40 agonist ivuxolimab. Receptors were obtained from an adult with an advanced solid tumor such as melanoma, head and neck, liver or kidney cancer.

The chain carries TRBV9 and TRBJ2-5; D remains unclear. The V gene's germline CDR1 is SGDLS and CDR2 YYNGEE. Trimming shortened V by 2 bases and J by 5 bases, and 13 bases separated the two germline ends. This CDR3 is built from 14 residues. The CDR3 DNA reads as TGTGCCAGCAGCGTTTTTCCCGAAGGGGAGACCCAGTACTTC. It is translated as CASSVFPEGETQYF.

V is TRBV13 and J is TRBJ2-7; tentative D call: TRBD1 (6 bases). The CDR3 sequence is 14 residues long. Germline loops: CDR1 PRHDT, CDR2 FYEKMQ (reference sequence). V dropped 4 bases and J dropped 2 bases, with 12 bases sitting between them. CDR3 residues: CASSSRGQTYEQYF. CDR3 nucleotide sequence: TGTGCCAGCAGCTCTCGGGGACAAACCTACGAGCAGTACTTC.

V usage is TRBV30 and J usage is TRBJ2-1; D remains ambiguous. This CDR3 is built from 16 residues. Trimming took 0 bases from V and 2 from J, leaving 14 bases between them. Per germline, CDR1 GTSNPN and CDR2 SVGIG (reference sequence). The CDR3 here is CAWSVLTLHTYNEQFF. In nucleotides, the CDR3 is TGTGCCTGGAGTGTGCTGACGCTCCATACCTACAATGAGCAGTTCTTC.

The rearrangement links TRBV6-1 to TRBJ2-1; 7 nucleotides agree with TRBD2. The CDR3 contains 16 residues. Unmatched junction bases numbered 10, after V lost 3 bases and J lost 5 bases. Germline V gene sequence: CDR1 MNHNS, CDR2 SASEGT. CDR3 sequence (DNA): TGTGCCAGCAGTGATTTTGGAGCGGGATTTCACAATGAGCAGTTCTTC. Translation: CASSDFGAGFHNEQFF.

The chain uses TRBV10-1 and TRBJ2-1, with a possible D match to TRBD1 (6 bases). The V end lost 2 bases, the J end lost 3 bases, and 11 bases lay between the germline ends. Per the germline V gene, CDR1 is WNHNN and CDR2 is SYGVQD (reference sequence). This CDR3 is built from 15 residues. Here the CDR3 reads CASSEDRGFYNEQFF. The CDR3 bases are TGCGCCAGCAGTGAGGATAGGGGGTTCTACAATGAGCAGTTCTTC.

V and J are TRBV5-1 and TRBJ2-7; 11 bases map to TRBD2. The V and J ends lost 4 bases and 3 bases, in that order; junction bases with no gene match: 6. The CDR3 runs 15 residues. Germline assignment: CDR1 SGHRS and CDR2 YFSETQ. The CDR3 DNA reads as TGCGCCAGCAGCATTAGCGGGAGGGCCGACTACGAGCAGTACTTC. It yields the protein CASSISGRADYEQYF. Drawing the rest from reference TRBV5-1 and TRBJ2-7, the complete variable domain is KAGVTQTPRYLIKTRGQQVTLSCSPISGHRSVSWYQQTPGQGLQFLFEYFSETQRNKGNFPGRFSGRQFSNSRSEMNVSTLELGDSALYLCASSISGRADYEQYFGPGTRLTVT.

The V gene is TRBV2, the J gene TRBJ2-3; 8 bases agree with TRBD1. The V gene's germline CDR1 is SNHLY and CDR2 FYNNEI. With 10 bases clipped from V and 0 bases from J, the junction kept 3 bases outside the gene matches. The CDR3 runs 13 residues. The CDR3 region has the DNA TGTGCCATCAGGGGGCAGAGCACAGATACGCAGTATTTT. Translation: CAIRGQSTDTQYF.

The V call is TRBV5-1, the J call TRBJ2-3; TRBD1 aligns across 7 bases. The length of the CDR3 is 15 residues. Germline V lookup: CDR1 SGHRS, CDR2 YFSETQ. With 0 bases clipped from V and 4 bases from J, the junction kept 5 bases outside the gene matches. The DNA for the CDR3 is TGCGCCAGCAGCTTGGACAGGGGCCTCGCAGATACGCAGTATTTT. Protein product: CASSLDRGLADTQYF.

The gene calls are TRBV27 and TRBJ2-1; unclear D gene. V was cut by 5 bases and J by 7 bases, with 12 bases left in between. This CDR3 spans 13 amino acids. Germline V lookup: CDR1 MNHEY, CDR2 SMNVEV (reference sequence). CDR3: CASSTSSVNEQFF. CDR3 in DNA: TGTGCCAGCAGTACCTCTTCGGTTAATGAGCAGTTCTTC.

The CDR3 is CASSHESGRSPLHF. In DNA form, the CDR3 reads TGTGCCAGCAGCCATGAGTCGGGGAGATCACCCCTCCACTTT. V and J are TRBV16 and TRBJ1-6; D is undetermined. The V and J ends lost 3 bases and 10 bases respectively, with 13 bases between them. The CDR3 contains 14 residues. Germline CDR1 KGHSY, CDR2 FQNENV.

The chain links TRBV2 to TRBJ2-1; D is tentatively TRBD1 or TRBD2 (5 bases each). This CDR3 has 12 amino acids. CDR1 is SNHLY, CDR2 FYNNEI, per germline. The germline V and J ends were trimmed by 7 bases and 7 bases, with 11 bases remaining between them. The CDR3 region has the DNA TGTGCCAGCATAGGTGAGGGGAATGAGCAGTTCTTC. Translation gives CASIGEGNEQFF. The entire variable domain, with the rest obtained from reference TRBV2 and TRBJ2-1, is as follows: EPEVTQTPSHQVTQMGQEVILRCVPISNHLYFYWYRQILGQKVEFLVSFYNNEISEKSEIFDDQFSVERPDGSNFTLKIRSTKLEDSAMYFCASIGEGNEQFFGPGTRLTVL.

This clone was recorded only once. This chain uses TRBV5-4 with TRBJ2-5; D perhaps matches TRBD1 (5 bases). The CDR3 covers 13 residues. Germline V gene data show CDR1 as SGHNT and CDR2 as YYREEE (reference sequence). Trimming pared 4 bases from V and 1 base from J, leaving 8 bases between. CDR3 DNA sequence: TGTGCCAGCAGCCTCGACAGCCAAGAGACCCAGTACTTC. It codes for CASSLDSQETQYF. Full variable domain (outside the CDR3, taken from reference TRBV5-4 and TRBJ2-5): ETGVTQSPTHLIKTRGQQVTLRCSSQSGHNTVSWYQQALGQGPQFIFQYYREEENGRGNFPPRFSGLQFPNYSSELNVNALELDDSALYLCASSLDSQETQYFGPGTRLLVL.

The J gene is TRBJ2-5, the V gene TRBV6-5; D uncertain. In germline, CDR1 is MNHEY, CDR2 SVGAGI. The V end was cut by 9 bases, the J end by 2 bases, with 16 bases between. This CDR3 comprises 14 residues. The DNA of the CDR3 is TGTGCCAGTTCTAACACGGGTCCGCAAGAGACCCAGTACTTC. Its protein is CASSNTGPQETQYF.

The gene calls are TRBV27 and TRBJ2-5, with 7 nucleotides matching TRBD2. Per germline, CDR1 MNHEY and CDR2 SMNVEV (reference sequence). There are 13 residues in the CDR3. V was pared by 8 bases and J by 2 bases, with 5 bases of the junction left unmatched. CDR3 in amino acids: CASRLAEQETQYF. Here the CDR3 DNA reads TGTGCCAGCCGCCTAGCGGAACAAGAGACCCAGTACTTC.

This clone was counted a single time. CDR3 sequence reads: CASSVRIGQPQHF. The CDR3 region has the DNA TGTGCCAGCAGTGTCAGAATTGGTCAGCCCCAGCATTTT. V gene TRBV6-4 combines with J gene TRBJ1-5; D is unresolved. CDR3 size: 13 residues. V was shortened by 4 bases and J by 6 bases, with 10 bases between the two germline ends. CDR1 is MRHNA, CDR2 SNTAGT, per germline.

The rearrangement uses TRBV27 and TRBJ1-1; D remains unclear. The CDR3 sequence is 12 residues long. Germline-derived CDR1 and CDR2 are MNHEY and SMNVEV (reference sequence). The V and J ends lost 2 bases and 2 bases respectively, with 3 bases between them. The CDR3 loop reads CASSLGNTEAFF. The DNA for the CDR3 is TGTGCCAGCAGTTTAGGAAACACTGAAGCTTTCTTT.

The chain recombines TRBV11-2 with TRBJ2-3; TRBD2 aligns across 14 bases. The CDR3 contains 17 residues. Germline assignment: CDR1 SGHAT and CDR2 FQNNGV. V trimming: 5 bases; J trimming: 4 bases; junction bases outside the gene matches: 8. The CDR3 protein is CASSRRGLAGEPDTQYF. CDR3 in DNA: TGTGCCAGCAGCCGACGGGGACTAGCGGGAGAACCAGATACGCAGTATTTT. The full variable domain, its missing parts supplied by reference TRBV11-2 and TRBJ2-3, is EAGVAQSPRYKIIEKRQSVAFWCNPISGHATLYWYQQILGQGPKLLIQFQNNGVVDDSQLPKDRFSAERLKGVDSTLKIQPAKLEDSAVYLCASSRRGLAGEPDTQYFGPGTRLTVL.

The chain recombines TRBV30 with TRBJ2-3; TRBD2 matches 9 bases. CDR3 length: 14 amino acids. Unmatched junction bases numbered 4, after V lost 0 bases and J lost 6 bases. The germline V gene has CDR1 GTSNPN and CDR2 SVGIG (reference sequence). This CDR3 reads CAWSVASGVDTQYF. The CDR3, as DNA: TGTGCCTGGAGTGTGGCTAGCGGGGTGGATACGCAGTATTTT.

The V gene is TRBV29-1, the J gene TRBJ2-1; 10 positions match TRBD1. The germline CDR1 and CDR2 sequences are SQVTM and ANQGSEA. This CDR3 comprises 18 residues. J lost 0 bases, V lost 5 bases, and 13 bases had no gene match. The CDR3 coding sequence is TGCAGCGTTAAGGGGAGGACAGGGGGTAGGAGCTCCTACAATGAGCAGTTCTTC. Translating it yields CSVKGRTGGRSSYNEQFF.

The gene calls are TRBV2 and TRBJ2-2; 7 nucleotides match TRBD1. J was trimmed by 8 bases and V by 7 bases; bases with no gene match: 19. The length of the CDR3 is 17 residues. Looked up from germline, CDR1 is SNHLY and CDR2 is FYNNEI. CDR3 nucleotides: TGTGCCAGCACCGCAACACCCGGGACAGTGTATAAGGGGGAGCTGTTTTTT. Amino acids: CASTATPGTVYKGELFF.

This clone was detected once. The CDR3: CASSSLGTSGNVVEETQYF. The CDR3 DNA follows: TGCGCCAGCAGCTCACTAGGGACTAGCGGGAATGTTGTGGAAGAGACCCAGTACTTC. The chain employs TRBV5-1 and TRBJ2-5; 13 nucleotides agree with TRBD2. Trimming removed 3 bases from V and 3 bases from J; junction bases left unmatched: 14. This CDR3 contains 19 residues. Looked up from germline, CDR1 is SGHRS and CDR2 is YFSETQ.

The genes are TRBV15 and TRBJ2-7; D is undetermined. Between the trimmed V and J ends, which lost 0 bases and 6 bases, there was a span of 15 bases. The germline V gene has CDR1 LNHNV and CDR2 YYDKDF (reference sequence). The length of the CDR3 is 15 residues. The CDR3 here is CATSRDPQSVGEQYF. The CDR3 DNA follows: TGTGCCACCAGCAGAGACCCACAATCAGTCGGCGAGCAGTACTTC. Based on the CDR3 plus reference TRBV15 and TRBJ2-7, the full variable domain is DAMVIQNPRYQVTQFGKPVTLSCSQTLNHNVMYWYQQKSSQAPKLLFHYYDKDFNNEADTPDNFQSRRPNTSFCFLDIRSPGLGDTAMYLCATSRDPQSVGEQYFGPGTRLTVT.

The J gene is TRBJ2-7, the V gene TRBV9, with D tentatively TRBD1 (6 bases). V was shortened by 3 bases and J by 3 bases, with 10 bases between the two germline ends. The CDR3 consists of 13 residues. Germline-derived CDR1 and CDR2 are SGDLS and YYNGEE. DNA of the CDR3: TGTGCCAGCAGCGCGGGGACACGCTACGAGCAGTACTTC. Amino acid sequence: CASSAGTRYEQYF.

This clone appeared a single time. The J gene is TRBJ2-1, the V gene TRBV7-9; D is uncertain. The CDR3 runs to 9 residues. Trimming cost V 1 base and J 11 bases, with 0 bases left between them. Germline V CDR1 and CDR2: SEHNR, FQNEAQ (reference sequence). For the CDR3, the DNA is TGTGCCAGCAGCTTAGAGCAGTTCTTC. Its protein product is CASSLEQFF.